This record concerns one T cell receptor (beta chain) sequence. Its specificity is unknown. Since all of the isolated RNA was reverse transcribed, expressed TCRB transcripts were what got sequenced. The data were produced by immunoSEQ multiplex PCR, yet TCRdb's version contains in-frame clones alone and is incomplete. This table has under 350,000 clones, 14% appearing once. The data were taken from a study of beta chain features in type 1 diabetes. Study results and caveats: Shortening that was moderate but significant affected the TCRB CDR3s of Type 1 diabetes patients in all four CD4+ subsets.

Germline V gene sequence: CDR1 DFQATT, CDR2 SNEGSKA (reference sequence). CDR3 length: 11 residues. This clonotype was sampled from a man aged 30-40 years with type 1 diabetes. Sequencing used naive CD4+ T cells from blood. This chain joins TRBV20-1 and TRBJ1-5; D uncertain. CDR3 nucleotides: TGCGGCCTGGGAGGCAATCAGCCCCAGCATTTT. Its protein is CGLGGNQPQHF.